The 27 T cell receptor beta chains in this list originate from one sample, sequenced in a study of blood T cell repertoires in COVID-19. Generated by immunoSEQ multiplex PCR, the TCRdb table keeps only in-frame clones and is missing some. The data show about 400,000 clones, 85% to 90% seen once. Sequencing was done on a sample of peripheral blood. The receptors were gathered from a human donor in a cohort sampled during active COVID-19.

V gene TRBV29-1 combines with J gene TRBJ2-7, with D maybe TRBD1 (5 bases). The V end was cut by 5 bases, the J end by 5 bases, with 19 bases between. Germline CDR1 reads SQVTM; CDR2 reads ANQGSEA. CDR3 length: 14 residues. The CDR3 loop is CSVPAPGSRNEQYF. The CDR3, as DNA: TGCAGCGTTCCGGCTCCAGGGTCACGGAACGAGCAGTACTTC.

The rearrangement uses TRBV11-2 and TRBJ1-4; D is undetermined. The length of the CDR3 is 13 residues. Trimming pared 5 bases from V and 2 bases from J, leaving 6 bases between. The germline CDR1 and CDR2 sequences are SGHAT and FQNNGV. Here the CDR3 reads CASSRATNEKLFF. CDR3 coding DNA: TGTGCCAGCAGCCGAGCTACTAATGAAAAACTGTTTTTT.

The chain recombines TRBV11-3 with TRBJ2-3; the match to TRBD1 covers 8 bases. With V trimmed by 1 base and J by 11 bases, 5 bases remained unmatched. CDR1 is SGHNT, CDR2 YENEEA, per germline. The CDR3 contains 13 residues. The chain's CDR3 is CASSLGDRGGQYF. The DNA for the CDR3 is TGTGCCAGCAGCTTAGGAGACAGGGGAGGGCAGTATTTT.

This clone was recorded only once. Germline is not matched at one junction end, which may reflect a read error. V gene TRBV6-1 combines with J gene TRBJ2-6; D call uncertain. Germline-derived CDR1 and CDR2 are MNHNS and SASEGT. The CDR3 sequence is 18 residues long. CDR3: CASSEASALTAGANVLTF. The CDR3 region has the DNA TGTGCCAGCAGCGAAGCTTCGGCACTGACTGCCGGGGCCAACGTCCTGACTTTC.

For this clone: This specimen includes other DNA sequences encoding the same CDR3. The chain is built from TRBV3-1 (or the pseudogene TRBV3-2) and TRBJ1-1; no reliable D call. The CDR3 extends over 14 amino acids. The germline CDR1 and CDR2 sequences are LGHDT and YNNKEL (reference sequence). V shed 1 base and J shed 5 bases, with 11 bases lying between them. The CDR3 region is CASSQGPEGTEAFF. The CDR3 coding sequence is TGTGCCAGCAGCCAAGGCCCTGAGGGAACTGAAGCTTTCTTT.

The chain links TRBV5-1 to TRBJ1-6; weak D call: TRBD1 (6 bases). Germline CDR1 SGHRS, CDR2 YFSETQ. The CDR3 consists of 15 residues. Trimming left V 4 bases short and J 7 bases short, with 15 bases between. The CDR3 is CASSPQTGENSPLHF. In DNA, the CDR3 is TGCGCCAGCAGCCCCCAGACAGGAGAGAATTCACCCCTCCACTTT.

The rearrangement links TRBV19 to TRBJ1-5, with a weak D call TRBD1 (5 bases). The CDR3 runs to 16 residues. The germline V gene has CDR1 LNHDA and CDR2 SQIVND (reference sequence). V was cut by 5 bases and J by 4 bases, with 18 bases left in between. The CDR3 here is CASSYPRSGGNQPQHF. Here the CDR3 DNA reads TGTGCCAGTAGTTACCCGAGGAGTGGGGGGAATCAGCCCCAGCATTTT.

The chain carries TRBV7-8 and TRBJ1-6, with D hard to call. With 0 bases removed from V and 10 bases from J, the gap between germline ends came to 7 bases. The CDR3 consists of 13 residues. Germline V lookup: CDR1 SGHVS, CDR2 FQNEAQ. The CDR3 here is CASSLADLSPLHF. CDR3 nucleotide sequence: TGTGCCAGCAGCTTAGCGGACTTGTCACCCCTCCACTTT.

The genes are TRBV4-2 and TRBJ2-7; tentative D call: TRBD2 (5 bases). Germline lookup yields CDR1 LGHNA and CDR2 YNFKEQ. Trimming removed 0 bases at V and 3 bases at J, with 12 bases between. This CDR3 is 15 amino acids long. CDR3 in amino acids: CASSQENQLGYEQYF. CDR3 nucleotide sequence: TGTGCCAGCAGCCAAGAAAACCAACTAGGCTACGAGCAGTACTTC.

This rearrangement joins TRBV5-6 to TRBJ2-4; TRBD2 is a possible D gene (5 bases). Trimming cost V 4 bases and J 4 bases, with 9 bases left between them. Germline CDR1 is SGHDT and CDR2 is YYEEEE. The CDR3 is 13 amino acids. DNA of the CDR3: TGTGCCAGCAGCCCTTGGACTAAAAACATTCAGTACTTC. Translating it yields CASSPWTKNIQYF.

The chain recombines TRBV19 with TRBJ2-7; 12 bases match TRBD2. The ends lost 4 bases at V and 4 bases at J; junction bases unmatched: 5. The CDR3 runs to 15 residues. CDR1 is LNHDA, CDR2 SQIVND, per germline (reference sequence). This CDR3 reads CASSKLAGGEYEQYF. The DNA of the CDR3 is TGTGCCAGTAGTAAACTAGCGGGGGGTGAGTACGAGCAGTACTTC.

The rearrangement links TRBV2 to TRBJ2-3; 8 bases map to TRBD1. The CDR3 has 14 residues. Trimming cost V 5 bases and J 6 bases; bases outside gene matches: 7. The germline gives CDR1 SNHLY, CDR2 FYNNEI. DNA of the CDR3: TGTGCCAGCAGTCCATGGACAGGGCGGGATACGCAGTATTTT. Translated, it gives CASSPWTGRDTQYF.

This clone was counted between two and nine times. The chain has TRBV19 and TRBJ2-2, with 11 nucleotides matching TRBD2. CDR1 and CDR2 from the germline V gene are LNHDA and SQIVND (reference sequence). The CDR3 extends over 14 amino acids. V lost 4 bases, J lost 6 bases, and 1 base stayed unmatched. The chain's CDR3 is CASSNSGGAGELFF. The CDR3, as DNA: TGTGCCAGTAGTAATAGCGGGGGGGCCGGGGAGCTGTTTTTT.

In this sample, this clone turned up once. As DNA, the CDR3 is TGTGCCAGCACCACAAACAGAAGACAAGAGACCCAGTACTTC. Amino acids: CASTTNRRQETQYF. This chain joins TRBV6-6 and TRBJ2-5; no reliable D call. V dropped 7 bases and J dropped 2 bases, with 14 bases sitting between them. Per germline, CDR1 MNHNY and CDR2 SVGAGI (reference sequence). The CDR3 contains 14 residues.

This clone was detected once. Because the CDR3's place on the DNA is in doubt, the DNA is left out and the CDR3 is given as listed by TCRdb. The chain couples TRBV21-1 to TRBJ2-6; TRBD1, the table's D call, was not compared with the DNA. TRBV21-1 is a listed pseudogene. The CDR3 region is 17 residues in length, termini included. CDR3 in amino acids: CASSNRGWGSGANVLTF.

This clone showed up just once. V is TRBV10-3 and J is TRBJ1-2; TRBD1 aligns across 8 bases. The CDR3 runs to 16 residues. Losses at the gene ends were 1 base for V and 2 bases for J; bases not matched to a gene: 6. Germline V lookup: CDR1 ENHRY, CDR2 SYGVKD. This CDR3 reads CAISEYGQGGNYGYTF. The CDR3 nucleotides read TGTGCCATCAGTGAGTATGGACAGGGCGGCAACTATGGCTACACCTTC.

The V and J genes are TRBV5-1 and TRBJ2-1; TRBD2 matches at 13 bases. The junction had 5 bases not matched to a gene; V was cut back by 3 bases and J by 5 bases. Germline CDR1 and CDR2: SGHRS and YFSETQ. The CDR3 runs to 16 residues. The CDR3 nucleotides read TGCGCCAGCAGCTCGGGGGGACTAGCGGGAAACAATGAGCAGTTCTTC. Protein sequence: CASSSGGLAGNNEQFF. The full variable domain, rest sourced from reference TRBV5-1 and TRBJ2-1, is KAGVTQTPRYLIKTRGQQVTLSCSPISGHRSVSWYQQTPGQGLQFLFEYFSETQRNKGNFPGRFSGRQFSNSRSEMNVSTLELGDSALYLCASSSGGLAGNNEQFFGPGTRLTVL.

The chain couples TRBV6-5 to TRBJ2-1; 7 bases are shared with TRBD1. The CDR3 contains 14 residues. Per the germline V gene, CDR1 is MNHEY and CDR2 is SVGAGI. Trimming removed 7 bases from V and 5 bases from J; junction bases left unmatched: 8. CDR3 region: CASTPGQSNNEQFF. For the CDR3, the DNA is TGTGCCAGCACCCCGGGACAGTCAAACAATGAGCAGTTCTTC.

The chain joins TRBV11-2 to TRBJ2-7; possibly TRBD1 for D (5 bases). Germline values: CDR1 SGHAT, CDR2 FQNNGV. The CDR3 is 14 residues long. Deletions cut 1 base from V and 7 bases from J, with 14 bases between. DNA of the CDR3: TGTGCCAGCAGCTTAGCACAGGTGCTACGAGAGCAGTACTTC. As protein: CASSLAQVLREQYF.

J is TRBJ2-1 and V is TRBV9; 11 bases are shared with TRBD2. V lost 1 base, J lost 9 bases, and 6 bases stayed unmatched. This CDR3 region has 15 residues. Germline CDR1 SGDLS, CDR2 YYNGEE. The CDR3 DNA sequence: TGTGCCAGCAGCGTACGTAGCGGGGGGGCCGCTGAGCAGTTCTTC. It specifies CASSVRSGGAAEQFF. Using reference TRBV9 and TRBJ2-1 for the parts outside the CDR3, the full variable domain is DSGVTQTPKHLITATGQRVTLRCSPRSGDLSVYWYQQSLDQGLQFLIQYYNGEERAKGNILERFSAQQFPDLHSELNLSSLELGDSALYFCASSVRSGGAAEQFFGPGTRLTVL.

This clone showed up just a few times. The chain couples TRBV5-1 to TRBJ1-2; possibly TRBD1 for D (6 bases). The germline V and J ends were trimmed by 2 bases and 2 bases, with 13 bases remaining between them. This CDR3 spans 15 amino acids. Germline CDR1 reads SGHRS; CDR2 reads YFSETQ. CDR3 nucleotides: TGCGCCAGCAGCTTAGGTGGACAGCGGAACTATGGCTACACCTTC. As protein: CASSLGGQRNYGYTF.

This clone was detected once. The chain recombines TRBV18 with TRBJ2-7; 8 bases map to TRBD1. The CDR3 consists of 16 residues. After removal of 2 bases from V and 4 bases from J, the junction contained 10 bases not matched to a gene. CDR1 and CDR2 from the germline V gene are KGHSH and LQKENI. The CDR3 nucleotides are TGTGCCAGCTCACCATGGACTGGACAGGGCCTATACGAGCAGTACTTC. Its protein product is CASSPWTGQGLYEQYF.

The chain combines TRBV30 with TRBJ1-2, with a possible D match to TRBD1 (5 bases). V was pared by 2 bases and J by 8 bases, with 15 bases between. The CDR3 runs to 13 residues. In germline, CDR1 is GTSNPN, CDR2 SVGIG (reference sequence). The CDR3 loop reads CAWSLGAGSGYTF. CDR3 DNA: TGTGCCTGGAGTCTAGGGGCGGGATCCGGCTACACCTTC.

The chain recombines TRBV29-1 with TRBJ2-7; TRBD1 aligns across 9 bases. The V and J ends lost 7 bases and 0 bases, in that order; junction bases with no gene match: 4. The V gene's germline CDR1 is SQVTM and CDR2 ANQGSEA. This CDR3 is 13 amino acids long. The CDR3 loop is CSARDRDSYEQYF. The DNA for the CDR3 is TGCAGCGCCCGGGACAGGGACTCCTACGAGCAGTACTTC.

The chain employs TRBV27 and TRBJ2-2; maybe TRBD2 (6 bases). The CDR3 has 15 residues. V lost 3 bases, J lost 3 bases, and 11 bases lay in between. Germline V lookup: CDR1 MNHEY, CDR2 SMNVEV (reference sequence). CDR3 nucleotides: TGTGCCAGCAGTTTTCGGGGGTGGGACACCGGGGAGCTGTTTTTT. Its protein product is CASSFRGWDTGELFF.

The table lists this clone with a few counts. The chain carries TRBV6-5 and TRBJ1-1, with 8 bases lining up with TRBD1. This CDR3 has 14 residues. The junction had 9 bases not matched to a gene; V was cut back by 1 base and J by 11 bases. CDR1 is MNHEY, CDR2 SVGAGI, per germline. CDR3: CASSYLGQVGYAFF. The CDR3 DNA reads TGTGCCAGCAGTTACTTGGGACAGGTGGGGTACGCTTTCTTT.

V and J are TRBV5-4 and TRBJ2-2, with D maybe TRBD1 (6 bases). Trimming pared 4 bases from V and 6 bases from J, leaving 16 bases between. Germline CDR1 reads SGHNT; CDR2 reads YYREEE (reference sequence). This CDR3 is built from 15 residues. The CDR3 DNA follows: TGTGCCAGCAGCCCAACACAGGGATCCCCCGGGGAGCTGTTTTTT. Its translation: CASSPTQGSPGELFF.